The entry that follows covers one T cell receptor (beta chain) sequence. Per the germline V gene, CDR1 is SGHRS and CDR2 is YFSETQ. Deletions cut 3 bases from V and 9 bases from J, with 13 bases between. The CDR3 consists of 13 residues. The protocol was immunoSEQ multiplex PCR, while the TCRdb copy is restricted to in-frame clones and leaves out a portion. Seen here are 130,000 to 150,000 clones, approximately 88% observed once, and the top ten hold roughly 15%. This sample is part of a study of T cell responses to AZD1222 COVID-19 vaccine. The gene calls are TRBV5-1 and TRBJ2-1, with D possibly matching TRBD1 (5 bases). Material: peripheral blood, obtained on day 0 of AZD1222 vaccination. The receptor's source is an adult in good health. As DNA, the CDR3 is TGCGCCAGCAGCTCCGGCTGGGGCAGTGAGCAGTTCTTC. It translates to CASSSGWGSEQFF.